One and the same sample provided the 26 T cell receptor beta chains below, sequenced in a study of tumor-infiltrating lymphocytes in primary liver carcinoma. Total RNA amounting to about 520 ng was the source from which TCR beta cDNA was made with a constant-region primer. Libraries for TCR beta were built through three nested multiplex PCR rounds, which together made up a slightly modified ARM-PCR procedure. A C-beta reverse primer and TRBV1-TRBV30 forward primers served in each of the first two PCR rounds, at about 9 cycles apiece. TCRdb redid the calling of the multiplex PCR reads with MiXCR, one entry per CDR3 protein. The repertoire holds 180,000 or so distinct CDR3 sequences, 50% to 75% seen once, with 72% in the top ten. The researchers obtained blood RNA from unsorted whole blood and also extracted germline DNA. The sample consisted of peripheral blood. These receptors were collected from a man between 35 and 55 years old with primary liver carcinoma and hepatitis B virus infection.

Regarding this clonotype: With a much larger clone just one base away, this may be a read error. This rearrangement joins TRBV6-5 to TRBJ1-5; perhaps TRBD1 as D (6 bases). Germline CDR1 and CDR2: MNHEY and SVGAGI. The CDR3 loop spans 12 amino acids. The CDR3: CATRGSNQHQHF. CDR3 bases: TGTGCCACCAGGGGTAGCAATCAGCACCAGCATTTT.

At least ten counts were recorded for this clonotype. The rearrangement links TRBV10-1 to TRBJ2-1, with a possible D match to TRBD1 (5 bases). Germline CDR1 reads WNHNN; CDR2 reads SYGVQD (reference sequence). There are 14 residues in the CDR3. The V and J ends lost 6 bases and 0 bases respectively, with 9 bases between them. CDR3 coding DNA: TGCGCCAGCAGCGACAGAAGCTCCTACAATGAGCAGTTCTTC. The encoded protein is CASSDRSSYNEQFF.

The chain couples TRBV6-1 to TRBJ2-5, with TRBD2 as a possible D gene (5 bases). Germline CDR1 MNHNS, CDR2 SASEGT. The CDR3 is made up of 16 amino acids. V was pared by 8 bases and J by 0 bases, with 19 bases between. CDR3 nucleotides: TGTGCCAGCTGTCCACTCACGGGAACAGACCAAGAGACCCAGTACTTC. Its protein product is CASCPLTGTDQETQYF.

To note about this clonotype: One junction end does not reproduce the germline sequence, and a read error may be involved. The V gene is TRBV11-2, the J gene TRBJ2-7; 9 bases line up with TRBD2. CDR1 SGHAT and CDR2 FQNNGV come from the germline V gene. The length of the CDR3 is 14 residues. DNA for the CDR3: TGTGCCAGCAGCTCAGGGGCTAGCGGGATCGAGCAGTACTTT. Its translation is CASSSGASGIEQYF.

This clonotype was counted between two and nine times. V and J are TRBV6-6 and TRBJ2-1, with 15 bases lining up with TRBD2. This CDR3 has 18 residues. Germline loops: CDR1 MNHNY, CDR2 SVGAGI (reference sequence). V was pared by 0 bases and J by 5 bases, with 5 bases of the junction left unmatched. As DNA, the CDR3 is TGTGCCAGCAGTTACTCGAGGGGACTAGCGGGAGGCCACAATGAGCAGTTCTTC. This sequence encodes CASSYSRGLAGGHNEQFF.

With regard to this clonotype: The germline gene is not matched at one end of the junction; a read error may be the cause. The V gene is TRBV12-3 or TRBV12-4, the J gene TRBJ2-3; 10 bases line up with TRBD2. The length of the CDR3 is 16 residues. The CDR3 loop reads CTSSPGLAVGVDTQYF. CDR3 DNA: TGTACCAGCAGTCCCGGACTAGCGGTCGGAGTAGATACGCAGTATTTT.

Details on this clonotype: Compared with germline, one end of the junction differs, possibly owing to a read error. The rearrangement joins TRBV4-1 to TRBJ1-3, with 8 bases aligning to TRBD1. CDR1 MGHRA and CDR2 YSYEKL come from the germline V gene. The CDR3 has 15 amino acids. The CDR3 DNA is TGCGCCTGCAGCCAAGACAGGGGCACTGGAAACACCATATATTTT. It is translated as CACSQDRGTGNTIYF.

Remarks on this clonotype: Mismatch with germline at one junction end may stem from a read error. This chain links TRBV11-1 with TRBJ2-2; 9 positions agree with TRBD2. Germline V gene sequence: CDR1 SGHAT, CDR2 FQDESV (reference sequence). The CDR3 sequence is 16 residues long. CDR3 loop: CASSLAPSGDTGEPFF. CDR3 sequence (DNA): TGTGCCAGCAGCTTAGCGCCTAGCGGGGACACCGGGGAGCCGTTTTTT.

Concerning this clonotype itself: A read error may account for a junction end that differs from germline. This chain joins TRBV11-2 and TRBJ1-1; D unresolved. The germline V gene has CDR1 SGHAT and CDR2 FQNNGV. The CDR3 loop spans 16 amino acids. For the CDR3, the DNA is TGTGTCAGCAGCTTTTCGTTACAAGGCTTGAACACTGAAGCTTTCTTT. It codes for CVSSFSLQGLNTEAFF.

Concerning this clonotype: A much more abundant neighbour one base away suggests this may be a read error. The rearrangement joins TRBV29-1 to TRBJ2-3, with D possibly matching TRBD1 (5 bases). The length of the CDR3 is 12 residues. Germline values: CDR1 SQVTM, CDR2 ANQGSEA. CDR3 sequence (DNA): TGCAGCGTAACAGGTAGCACAGTTACGCAGTATTTT. This encodes CSVTGSTVTQYF.

Only a few counts were recorded for this clonotype. CDR3 nucleotides: TGTGCCAGCAGTCCAGCTAAAGAGACCCAGTACTTC. Its translation: CASSPAKETQYF. V and J are TRBV12-3 or TRBV12-4 and TRBJ2-5; D gene ambiguous. V dropped 5 bases and J dropped 3 bases, with 7 bases sitting between them. The CDR3 has 12 amino acids.

Remarks on this clonotype: The junction shows a germline mismatch at one end, possibly a read error. The rearrangement links TRBV11-2 to TRBJ2-7; no reliable D call. This CDR3 contains 17 residues. The germline V gene encodes CDR1 SGHAT and CDR2 FQNNGV. The CDR3 reads CSSSLEFVPTPSYEQYF. CDR3 in DNA: TGTTCCAGCAGCTTAGAGTTCGTCCCGACCCCCTCCTATGAGCAGTACTTC.

The V call is TRBV6-5, the J call TRBJ2-1; 11 nucleotides agree with TRBD2. Losses at the gene ends were 5 bases for V and 10 bases for J; bases not matched to a gene: 4. Germline CDR1 MNHEY, CDR2 SVGAGI. The CDR3 sequence is 13 residues long. Written as DNA, the CDR3 is TGTGCCAGCAGTCGAGGACTAGCGGGCGAGCAGTTCTTC. It codes for CASSRGLAGEQFF.

To note about this clonotype: Given a much more abundant clone one base away, this may be a read error. This rearrangement joins TRBV11-2 to TRBJ2-5, with 9 bases fitting TRBD1. Germline values: CDR1 SGHAT, CDR2 FQNNGV. CDR3 length: 15 amino acids. CDR3 loop: CVSSLGQGLPETQYF. The CDR3 bases are TGTGTCAGCAGCTTAGGACAGGGGTTACCAGAGACCCAGTACTTC. Looking up the rest from reference TRBV11-2 and TRBJ2-5 gives the full variable domain: EAGVAQSPRYKIIEKRQSVAFWCNPISGHATLYWYQQILGQGPKLLIQFQNNGVVDDSQLPKDRFSAERLKGVDSTLKIQPAKLEDSAVYLCVSSLGQGLPETQYFGPGTRLLVL.

This clonotype came up many times. The V gene is TRBV10-3, the J gene TRBJ2-5; the D call may be TRBD1 or TRBD2 (5 bases each). Per the germline V gene, CDR1 is ENHRY and CDR2 is SYGVKD. Trimming cost V 8 bases and J 4 bases, with 8 bases left between them. The CDR3 has 11 residues. The CDR3 loop is CAIGGRETQYF. The CDR3 nucleotides read TGTGCCATCGGGGGTCGAGAGACCCAGTACTTC.

This clonotype has only a few counts. One end of the junction fails to match germline, which may point to a read error. The V and J genes are TRBV12-3 or TRBV12-4 and TRBJ2-7, with TRBD1 matching 9 bases. The CDR3 loop spans 16 amino acids. CDR3 sequence (DNA): TGTGCCAGCAGTTCCTATGTGGGACAGGGTTCCTACAAGCAGTACTTC. It specifies CASSSYVGQGSYKQYF.

V gene TRBV6-6 combines with J gene TRBJ2-3, with 12 bases that match TRBD1. V was pared by 1 base and J by 3 bases, with 5 bases of the junction left unmatched. The CDR3 contains 17 residues. Germline V CDR1 and CDR2: MNHNY, SVGAGI (reference sequence). CDR3 nucleotide sequence: TGTGCCAGCAGTTACTGGGGACAGGGGGCGAAAACAGATACGCAGTATTTT. It yields the protein CASSYWGQGAKTDTQYF.

A word on this clonotype: This may be a read error, as it is one base from a much larger clone. V gene TRBV6-5 combines with J gene TRBJ1-2; D may be TRBD1 (5 bases). This CDR3 comprises 14 residues. CDR1 MNHEY and CDR2 SVGAGI come from the germline V gene. V shed 6 bases and J shed 4 bases, with 15 bases lying between them. For the CDR3, the DNA is TGTGCCAGCAGGGGAGCGGGGCTCCTCTATGGCTACACCTTC. Translating gives CASRGAGLLYGYTF.

This clonotype was counted a few times. The DNA of the CDR3 is TGTGCCAGCAGCTACCGACTAGCGGGGGCCGGGGAGCTGTTTTTT. This gives the protein CASSYRLAGAGELFF. V and J are TRBV5-5 and TRBJ2-2; 12 bases agree with TRBD2. V shed 3 bases, J shed 6 bases, and the junction held 3 bases outside the gene matches. The CDR3 sequence is 15 residues long. Germline assignment: CDR1 SGHKS and CDR2 YYEKEE (reference sequence). Based on the CDR3 plus reference TRBV5-5 and TRBJ2-2, the full variable domain is DAGVTQSPTHLIKTRGQQVTLRCSPISGHKSVSWYQQVLGQGPQFIFQYYEKEERGRGNFPDRFSARQFPNYSSELNVNALLLGDSALYLCASSYRLAGAGELFFGEGSRLTVL.

As concerns this clonotype: At one boundary the junction diverges from the germline segment, which might be a read error. V and J are TRBV11-2 and TRBJ2-7, with TRBD2 as a possible D gene (5 bases). The CDR3 has 14 amino acids. CDR1 is SGHAT and CDR2 is FQNNGV in the germline V gene. CDR3 region: CASSVGGRGYEEYF. CDR3 sequence (DNA): TGTGCCAGCAGCGTTGGCGGTCGGGGTTACGAGGAGTACTTC. Supplemented by reference TRBV11-2 and TRBJ2-7, the full variable domain reads EAGVAQSPRYKIIEKRQSVAFWCNPISGHATLYWYQQILGQGPKLLIQFQNNGVVDDSQLPKDRFSAERLKGVDSTLKIQPAKLEDSAVYLCASSVGGRGYEEYFGPGTRLTVT.

With respect to this clonotype: A read error is possible here, since a much larger clone lies one base away. The chain uses TRBV6-1 and TRBJ2-5; possible D gene TRBD1, 5 bases. The V end lost 10 bases, the J end lost 4 bases, and 16 bases lay between the germline ends. Germline-derived CDR1 and CDR2 are MNHNS and SASEGT. The CDR3 spans 13 residues. The DNA of the CDR3 is TGTGCCAACAGGCGAGTTCCAGGAGAGACCCAGTACTTC. It specifies CANRRVPGETQYF.

Regarding this clonotype: A much bigger clone sits one base away, suggesting this may be a read error. This sequence joins TRBV12-3 or TRBV12-4 and TRBJ1-5; the D is unclear. This CDR3 contains 15 residues. V lost 2 bases to trimming and J lost 8 bases, with 16 bases between them. The CDR3 sequence: CASSLMLGSNEPQHF. The CDR3 DNA reads TGTGCCAGCAGTTTAATGTTAGGGTCCAACGAGCCCCAGCATTTT.

As for this clonotype: The junction and the germline gene differ at one end; a read error may be behind it. The V and J genes are TRBV6-5 and TRBJ2-3; D is uncertain. This CDR3 has 13 residues. Per germline, CDR1 MNHEY and CDR2 SVGAGI. This CDR3 is CASSWKGVDTQYF. The CDR3 bases are TGTGCCAGTAGTTGGAAAGGCGTGGATACGCAGTATTTT.

This clonotype was observed a few times. The rearrangement uses TRBV14 and TRBJ2-1; 7 bases are shared with TRBD2. V lost 8 bases, J lost 4 bases, and 8 bases stayed unmatched. From germline, CDR1 is SGHDN and CDR2 FVKESK. The CDR3 extends over 14 amino acids. CDR3 sequence (DNA): TGTGCCAGCGGTTGGCGGGAGCCATACAATGAGCAGTTCTTC. Translated: CASGWREPYNEQFF.

In the case of this clonotype: The germline gene is not matched at one end of the junction; a read error may be the cause. The CDR3 protein is CARSERSVASGTSTDTQYF. CDR3 coding DNA: TGTGCCAGGAGTGAAAGGAGCGTGGCTAGCGGGACTAGCACAGATACGCAGTATTTT. The chain combines TRBV6-1 with TRBJ2-3; 9 bases line up with TRBD2. Germline V gene data show CDR1 as MNHNS and CDR2 as SASEGT. The CDR3 has 19 amino acids.

This sequence joins TRBV10-3 and TRBJ2-3; D gene ambiguous. Germline CDR1 ENHRY, CDR2 SYGVKD. There are 13 residues in the CDR3. Trimming removed 7 bases from V and 5 bases from J, with 13 bases in between. CDR3 DNA: TGTGCCATCAACGACTGGGCTGGAGATACGCAGTATTTT. As protein: CAINDWAGDTQYF.